The clone carrying this TCR beta chain was detected only once. Its specificity is not known. The source of the sample is a study of shared clonotypes between healthy human individuals. Caucasian adults residing in Nashville, Tennessee made up all the donors. The study, taken as a whole, reports: The sampled material consisted only of blood, and tissue repertoires are likely to differ. Naive subsets tended to show greater estimated richness than memory subsets.

TCRdb's table, derived via immunoSEQ multiplex PCR, lists solely in-frame clones and lacks some. The repertoire holds about 2 million clones, with roughly 94% as singletons. The TCR originated in a man between 18 and 29 years old in good health. Sequencing was performed on naive CD4+ T cells sorted from blood. Subset specified: CD45RA+ positively selected.

CDR3 residues: CASKQVDHSPLHF. DNA for the CDR3: TGTGCCAGTAAACAGGTAGATCATTCACCCCTCCACTTT. This rearrangement joins TRBV6-1 to TRBJ1-6; the D gene is possibly TRBD1 (5 bases). CDR1 and CDR2 (germline): MNHNS, SASEGT. Trimming left V 9 bases short and J 8 bases short, with 14 bases between. The CDR3 totals 13 residues.